The entry below describes one T cell receptor (beta chain). Antigen: not known. The V and J ends lost 0 bases and 3 bases, in that order; junction bases with no gene match: 9. The CDR3 sequence is 17 residues long. The V gene's germline CDR1 is LGHDT and CDR2 YNNKEL (reference sequence). The data derive from a study of blood T cells in healthy people across ages. A second PCR, run for roughly 7 to 12 cycles, used a sample-barcoded 5' primer plus a J-beta primer mix. A 12-random-nucleotide template-switch adaptor tagged each cDNA molecule. TCRdb analysed the 5' RACE reads with MiXCR anew, one entry per CDR3 protein. The repertoire includes around 690,000 distinct CDR3 sequences, approximately 50% of them detected once, and approximately 40% sits in the top ten. The study's findings and limits: Estimated diversity that came from one million T cells was considered an underestimate. Higher naive T cell percentage went strongly together with higher TCR beta diversity.

This receptor was identified in a man between 60 and 70 years old in good health. The chain combines TRBV3-1 with TRBJ1-2; 8 bases are shared with TRBD1. The sequenced sample was blood. CDR3 in amino acids: CASSQDRGGQGDYGYTF. CDR3 nucleotides: TGTGCCAGCAGCCAAGATCGGGGAGGACAGGGTGACTATGGCTACACCTTC.